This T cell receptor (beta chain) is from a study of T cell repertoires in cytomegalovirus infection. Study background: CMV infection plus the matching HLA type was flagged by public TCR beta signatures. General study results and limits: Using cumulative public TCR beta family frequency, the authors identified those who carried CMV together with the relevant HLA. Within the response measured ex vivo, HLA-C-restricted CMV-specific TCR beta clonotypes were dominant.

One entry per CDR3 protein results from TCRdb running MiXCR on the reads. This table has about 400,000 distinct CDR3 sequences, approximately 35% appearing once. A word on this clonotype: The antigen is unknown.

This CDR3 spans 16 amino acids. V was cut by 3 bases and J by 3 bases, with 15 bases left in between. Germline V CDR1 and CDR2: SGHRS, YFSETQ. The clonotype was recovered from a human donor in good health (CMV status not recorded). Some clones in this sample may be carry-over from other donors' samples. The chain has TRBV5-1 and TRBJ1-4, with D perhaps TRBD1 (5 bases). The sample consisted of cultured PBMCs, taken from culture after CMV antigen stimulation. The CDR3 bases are TGCGCCAGCAGCTCAGAGCCAGGGATCGCTAATGAAAAACTGTTTTTT. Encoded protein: CASSSEPGIANEKLFF.